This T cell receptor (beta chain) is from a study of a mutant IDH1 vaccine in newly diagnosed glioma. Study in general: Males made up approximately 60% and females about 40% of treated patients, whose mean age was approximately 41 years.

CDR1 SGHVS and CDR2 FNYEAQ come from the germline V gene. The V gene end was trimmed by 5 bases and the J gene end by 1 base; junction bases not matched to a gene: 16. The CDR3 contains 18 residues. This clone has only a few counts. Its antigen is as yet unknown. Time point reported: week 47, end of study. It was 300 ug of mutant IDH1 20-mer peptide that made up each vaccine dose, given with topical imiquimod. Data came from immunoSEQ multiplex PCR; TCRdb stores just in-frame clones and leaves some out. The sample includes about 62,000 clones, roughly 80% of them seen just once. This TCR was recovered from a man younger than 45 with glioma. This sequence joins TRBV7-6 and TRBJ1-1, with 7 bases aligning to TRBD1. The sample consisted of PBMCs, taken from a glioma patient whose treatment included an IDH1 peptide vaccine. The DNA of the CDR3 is TGTGCCAGCAGCCAAGCAGGGACAGCATTAACACGGAACACTGAAGCTTTCTTT. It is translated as CASSQAGTALTRNTEAFF.